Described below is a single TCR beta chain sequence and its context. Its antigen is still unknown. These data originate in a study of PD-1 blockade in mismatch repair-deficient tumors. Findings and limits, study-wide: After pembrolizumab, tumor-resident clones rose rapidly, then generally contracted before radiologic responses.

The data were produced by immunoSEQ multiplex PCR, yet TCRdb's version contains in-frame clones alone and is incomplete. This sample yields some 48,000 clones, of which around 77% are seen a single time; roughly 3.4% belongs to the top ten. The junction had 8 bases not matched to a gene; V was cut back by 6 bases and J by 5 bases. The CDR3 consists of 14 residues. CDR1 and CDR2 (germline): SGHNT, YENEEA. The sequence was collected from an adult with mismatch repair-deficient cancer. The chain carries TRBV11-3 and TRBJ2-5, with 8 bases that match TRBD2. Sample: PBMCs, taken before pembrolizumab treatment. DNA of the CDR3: TGTGCCAGCAGTGTATGGCGGGAGGCGGAGACCCAGTACTTC. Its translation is CASSVWREAETQYF.